This is a list of T cell receptor beta chains from one sample in a study of CD8 T cells in Susac syndrome. TCRdb redid the calling of the immunoSEQ multiplex PCR reads with MiXCR, one entry per CDR3 protein. The data contain about 120,000 distinct CDR3 sequences, about 95% of them singletons. The source material was CD4+ T cells from PBMCs. The receptors shown here come from a human donor in good health. CDR3s leave out the opening cysteine and the closing phenylalanine or tryptophan. Some rows mark clone size as missing; the rest say once, few, many or name a class of expanded clone.

j_call: TRBJ2-7
v_call: TRBV6-5
clone_size: NA
cdr3_aa: ATYRDTSYEQY

j_call: TRBJ1-3
v_call: TRBV5-4
clone_size: NA
cdr3_aa: ASSLDVGLSGNTIY

j_call: TRBJ2-1
v_call: TRBV4-2
clone_size: NA
cdr3_aa: ASSQGDGSSYNEQF

j_call: TRBJ2-2
v_call: TRBV6-1
clone_size: once
cdr3_aa: ASSDRGRETTGELF

j_call: TRBJ2-1
v_call: TRBV9
clone_size: NA
cdr3_aa: ASSVGLGGSGSHEQF

j_call: TRBJ2-1
v_call: TRBV11-2
clone_size: few
cdr3_aa: ASSLMGTYNEQF

j_call: TRBJ2-5
v_call: TRBV28
clone_size: NA
cdr3_aa: ASSHYRVGETQY

j_call: TRBJ2-5
v_call: TRBV7-2
clone_size: NA
cdr3_aa: ASSLVGASQETQY

j_call: TRBJ1-2
v_call: TRBV19
clone_size: NA
cdr3_aa: ASLPGPGYGYT

j_call: TRBJ2-2
v_call: TRBV5-6
clone_size: NA
cdr3_aa: ASSLTAGANTGELF

j_call: TRBJ2-7
v_call: TRBV7-9
clone_size: NA
cdr3_aa: ASSPLRNSYEQY

j_call: TRBJ2-1
v_call: TRBV20-1
clone_size: NA
cdr3_aa: SAGSSYNEQF

j_call: TRBJ2-2
v_call: TRBV27
clone_size: NA
cdr3_aa: ASSAQGSSQGTGELF

j_call: TRBJ2-4
v_call: TRBV29-1
clone_size: NA
cdr3_aa: SVEGGEDIQY

j_call: TRBJ2-2
v_call: TRBV3-1
clone_size: NA
cdr3_aa: ASSLGAGVTGELF

j_call: TRBJ2-7
v_call: TRBV3-1
clone_size: NA
cdr3_aa: ASSQGPHEQY

j_call: TRBJ1-6
v_call: TRBV6-1
clone_size: NA
cdr3_aa: ASSPRQATSSYNSPLH

j_call: TRBJ1-1
v_call: TRBV11-1
clone_size: NA
cdr3_aa: ASSLISGAVGTEAF

j_call: TRBJ1-2
v_call: TRBV5-1
clone_size: NA
cdr3_aa: ASSLGTGGDGYT

j_call: TRBJ2-3
v_call: TRBV7-2
clone_size: NA
cdr3_aa: ASSLGGQSTDTQY

j_call: TRBJ1-1
v_call: TRBV12-3/TRBV12-4
clone_size: NA
cdr3_aa: ASSRTGEAF

j_call: TRBJ2-3
v_call: TRBV3-1
clone_size: NA
cdr3_aa: ASSLSGGTSGRGTQY

j_call: TRBJ2-2
v_call: TRBV5-4
clone_size: NA
cdr3_aa: ASSPAGLAGVDGELF

j_call: TRBJ1-6
v_call: TRBV3-1
clone_size: NA
cdr3_aa: ASSQVGQGGSPLH

j_call: TRBJ2-2
v_call: TRBV27
clone_size: NA
cdr3_aa: ASRRPSGSLAGELF

j_call: TRBJ2-7
v_call: TRBV15
clone_size: NA
cdr3_aa: ATSRGGTRGGEQY

j_call: TRBJ2-5
v_call: TRBV2
clone_size: NA
cdr3_aa: ASRAGLAGGETQY

j_call: TRBJ1-5
v_call: TRBV19
clone_size: NA
cdr3_aa: ASSNRGDSQPQH